This entry is about one TCR beta chain. The antigen it binds to is not known. Per-base quality was not reported, and no clone a single base away is much larger than it. CD8 naive samples consisted of CD45RO-negative cells that were positively selected for CCR7, yielding a CD45RA+CCR7+ population without TemRA cells. The donors were healthy, HIV-negative adults who had no recently reported acute infections or vaccinations. Every donor was a Caucasian adult residing in Nashville, Tennessee, USA. Blood was collected by leukapheresis, and PBMCs were isolated by Ficoll-Histopaque density gradient centrifugation and then cryopreserved in liquid nitrogen vapor phase. Analytical flow cytometry was used to check the purity and quantity of every magnetically sorted T cell population. Each sorted fraction had its genomic DNA isolated and then quantified by UV absorbance on a Nanodrop 2000c. The data were taken from a study of shared clonotypes between healthy human individuals (dated by TCRdb to between 2020 and 2021). Looking at the study overall: A couple of women and a few men aged 18 to 49 years were included in the cohort. To increase sequencing depth and limit assay-specific biases, different laboratories used diverse techniques to prepare libraries and sequence TCR repertoires. To estimate repertoire size and how much clonotypes are shared between individuals, the study performed deep sequencing of blood TCR repertoires from about five healthy adults. Each donor's leukapheresis produced roughly between roughly 0.94 and 9.5 billion PBMCs. For each donor, three plates each were used for CD4 naive and CD4 memory, two plates were used for CD8 naive, and one plate was used for CD8 memory. Overall study results and their limits: Incomplete sequencing was indicated by rarefaction of sorted-subset datasets, despite the large sequencing depth. The small number of donors limited the genetic and exposure-history diversity represented. Clonotypes shared by all four sorted-subset donors showed higher generation probabilities than non-shared clonotypes. Across a handful of donors, about 5% of naive CD4, approximately 4% of naive CD8, approximately 2.5% of memory CD4, and 0.4% of memory CD8 clonotypes were shared. Sampling was restricted to blood, and TCR repertoires in tissues likely differ from the TCR repertoires found in blood. Based on pairwise subsampling, the degree of clonotype sharing among donors was expected to be affected by sequencing depth. Naive subsets generally had larger estimated clonotype richness than memory subsets did.

Using the deep immunoSEQ assay, TCR CDR3 regions were amplified from genomic DNA by multiplex PCR. Extracted genomic DNA from each cell subset was spread evenly across all wells of several immunoSEQ 96-well plates, with each plate serving as a replicate. For sorted subsets, each replicate PCR was loaded with 150 to 250 ng genomic DNA, equivalent to about 33,000 T cell genomes. Purified libraries were quantified with a Qubit 3.0 fluorometer, sized on a Bioanalyzer 2100, and re-quantified with the KAPA Library Quantification kit. A separate single-read 150-cycle Illumina NextSeq 550 flow cell was used to sequence each immunoSEQ 96-well plate. In the paper's pipeline: Because only junctional sequences without quality scores were contained in the immunoSEQ output, filtering matching that applied to full-length reads could not be performed. To assign V/J genes and CDR3, sequences were annotated against IMGT germline references using PyIR, a Python wrapper for IgBLAST v1.9. Reads were removed for weak V/J assignments (E-value above 1e-6), missing CDR3, stop codons, out-of-frame junctions, or ambiguous translated residues. A V3J clonotype was defined by an identical inferred V gene, J gene, and CDR3 amino acid sequence. Percentage overlap between repertoires was calculated by dividing the number of shared unique clonotypes by the size of the smaller repertoire. Three approaches were used to assess repertoire richness: RTK rarefaction, the Chao1 estimator, and Recon v2.1 estimates of unobserved clonotypes. Generation probabilities for all TCRbeta clonotypes obtained by the gDNA method from a few donors were computed using OLGA. The table was pulled from immuneACCESS by TCRdb, which kept in-frame rearrangements only. Such tables lose some clones; where checked, under half of the loss comes from unresolved V genes, and the rest has no known cause. D and trimming come from the DNA, and the V and J calls and clone size come from that table. The sample has about 1,800,000 clones on record, about 95% of them singletons. Of the sample, 1.2% falls within the top ten clones.

Trimming at the junction amounts to 1 base on V and 9 bases on J, and the germline ends lie 16 bases apart. Taken from the germline V gene (reference sequence), the CDR1 and CDR2 loops are MNHEY and SMNVEV. The CDR3 starts with the cysteine, ends with the phenylalanine, and has 16 residues. Only the CDR3 DNA is retained, 48 bases long and in frame from the first base. The receptor chain draws on TRBV27 and TRBJ1-6; TRBD1 is a weak D gene call, 5 bases matching. The sequence was collected from a man aged 18 to 35 in good health. Sequenced input: naive CD8+ T cells sorted from blood. What this sample's cell subset or site label stands for: CD45RA+CCR7+. The CDR3 region has the sequence CASSLWAGEGSSPLHF. The nucleotide sequence is TGTGCCAGCAGTTTATGGGCGGGGGAGGGTAGTTCACCCCTCCACTTT.